One sample yielded the 5 T cell receptor beta chains listed below, sequenced in a study of cytomegalovirus exposure and HLA in healthy donors. Vbeta (60) and Jbeta (13) primers were used in the PCR. Clones were sequenced by immunoSEQ multiplex PCR, and TCRdb holds only the in-frame ones, with some missing. The data hold some 180,000 clones, with around 83% observed a single time. Input material: PBMCs. Receptors originate from a middle-aged man in good health and CMV-seropositive.

V usage is TRBV10-2 and J usage is TRBJ2-5; 12 positions agree with TRBD2. This CDR3 region has 15 residues. V lost 4 bases and J lost 4; bases outside the gene matches: 4. Germline V gene lookup returns CDR1 WSHSY and CDR2 SAAADI. This CDR3 is CASSGLAGVRETQYF. The CDR3 nucleotides are TGCGCCAGCAGTGGACTAGCGGGAGTGAGAGAGACCCAGTACTTC.

This chain uses TRBV11-2 with TRBJ2-7; 9 bases fit TRBD1. The CDR3 is 14 residues long. Germline V CDR1 and CDR2: SGHAT, FQNNGV. V lost 6 bases and J lost 6; bases outside the gene matches: 9. The CDR3 sequence is CASSPGQGPREQYF. The DNA of the CDR3 is TGTGCCAGCAGTCCGGGACAGGGCCCCCGCGAGCAGTACTTC.

This clone occurred a few times. The chain couples TRBV13 to TRBJ2-7; TRBD2 is a possible D gene (6 bases). The germline V and J ends were trimmed by 4 bases and 1 base, with 17 bases remaining between them. This CDR3 is built from 16 residues. Germline lookup yields CDR1 PRHDT and CDR2 FYEKMQ (reference sequence). The CDR3 region has the DNA TGTGCCAGCAGCTACCGTCGTACGGGACTGTCCTACGAGCAGTACTTC. This sequence encodes CASSYRRTGLSYEQYF. The full variable domain, with the rest looked up from reference TRBV13 and TRBJ2-7, is AAGVIQSPRHLIKEKRETATLKCYPIPRHDTVYWYQQGPGQDPQFLISFYEKMQSDKGSIPDRFSAQQFSDYHSELNMSSLELGDSALYFCASSYRRTGLSYEQYFGPGTRLTVT.

This clone occurred once. The chain recombines TRBV14 with TRBJ2-3; D may be TRBD2 (6 bases). The CDR3 spans 13 residues. Per the germline V gene, CDR1 is SGHDN and CDR2 is FVKESK. V lost 4 bases and J 9 bases, leaving 14 bases between the germline ends. CDR3 DNA sequence: TGTGCCAGCAGCCGCCGACTTGGGGGGACGCAGTATTTT. Amino acids: CASSRRLGGTQYF.

This CDR3 is CASSSGGVPYEQYF. Written as DNA, the CDR3 is TGTGCCAGCAGCTCGGGGGGGGTCCCCTACGAGCAGTACTTC. The chain recombines TRBV7-2 with TRBJ2-7; 8 nucleotides line up with TRBD2. Trimming cost V 4 bases and J 2 bases; bases outside gene matches: 4. The CDR3 has 14 amino acids. Germline V CDR1 and CDR2: SGHTA, FQGNSA.